This T cell receptor beta chain stems from a study of cytomegalovirus exposure and HLA in healthy donors. The PCR used 60 Vbeta and 13 Jbeta primers. Profiling relied on immunoSEQ multiplex PCR, and the TCRdb table lists in-frame clones only, not all of them. The sample records around 150,000 clones, almost 80% being singletons. As concerns this clone: Antigen: not known.

Study-wide results and caveats: Later genetic work tied a missense DCLRE1C variant to beta-chain V and J trimming. Some V segments, TRBV6-2 and TRBV6-3 among them, were indistinguishable and were therefore excluded. One later analysis reportedly identified an Asian-associated ancestry cluster that showed fewer N-insertions than the approximately 700-donor mean.

V was trimmed by 2 bases and J by 5 bases, leaving 16 bases between them. The CDR3 is 15 residues long. Germline CDR1 and CDR2: SGHRS and YFSETQ. Likely unrecorded immune exposures existed in these nominally healthy donors. The sequence was collected from a middle-aged man in good health and CMV-seropositive. The gene calls are TRBV5-1 and TRBJ2-5; D might be TRBD2 (5 bases). Sequenced sample: PBMCs. The CDR3 here is CASSLRWRGGETQYF. The CDR3 bases are TGCGCCAGCAGCTTACGCTGGAGAGGCGGGGAGACCCAGTACTTC.